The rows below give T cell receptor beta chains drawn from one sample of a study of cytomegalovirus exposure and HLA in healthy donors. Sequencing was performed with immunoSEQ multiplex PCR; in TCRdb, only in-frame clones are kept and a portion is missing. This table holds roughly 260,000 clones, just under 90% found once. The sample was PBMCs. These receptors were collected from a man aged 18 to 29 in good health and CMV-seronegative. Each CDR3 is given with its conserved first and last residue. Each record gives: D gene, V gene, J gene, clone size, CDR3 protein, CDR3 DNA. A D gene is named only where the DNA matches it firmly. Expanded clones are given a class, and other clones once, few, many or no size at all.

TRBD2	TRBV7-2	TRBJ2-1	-	CASSYSGGQSEQFF	TGTGCCAGCAGCTATAGCGGGGGGCAGAGTGAGCAGTTCTTC
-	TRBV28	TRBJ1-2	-	CASSYSRGNYGYTF	TGTGCCAGCAGTTATTCAAGGGGGAACTATGGCTACACCTTC
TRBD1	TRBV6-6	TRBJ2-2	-	CASSYQQGVNTGELFF	TGTGCCAGCAGTTACCAACAGGGGGTGAACACCGGGGAGCTGTTTTTT
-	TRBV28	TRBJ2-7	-	CASRIGQHYEQYF	TGTGCCAGCAGAATAGGACAACACTACGAGCAGTACTTC
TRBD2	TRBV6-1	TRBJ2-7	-	CASRGGSSYEQYF	TGTGCCAGCCGGGGCGGGAGCTCCTACGAGCAGTACTTC
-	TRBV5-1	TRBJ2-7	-	CASSSRQDRPAEQYF	TGCGCCAGCAGCTCAAGACAGGACCGGCCCGCCGAGCAGTACTTC
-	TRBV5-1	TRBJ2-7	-	CASSGPNSYEQYF	TGCGCCAGCTCAGGGCCGAATTCCTACGAGCAGTACTTC
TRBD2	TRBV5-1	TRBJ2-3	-	CASSPRLAGLVTDTQYF	TGCGCCAGCAGCCCCCGACTAGCGGGGTTGGTCACAGATACGCAGTATTTT
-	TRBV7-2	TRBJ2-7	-	CASSRSAGTYEQYF	TGTGCCAGCAGCCGTAGTGCGGGGACCTACGAGCAGTACTTC
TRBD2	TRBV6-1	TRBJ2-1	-	CASTASGGYEQFF	TGTGCCAGCACAGCTAGCGGGGGCTATGAGCAGTTCTTC
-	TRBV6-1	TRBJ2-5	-	CASSARGGNRETQYF	TGTGCCAGCAGTGCCAGGGGAGGGAATAGGGAGACCCAGTACTTC
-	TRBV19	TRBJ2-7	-	CASSKVGTRYEQYF	TGTGCCAGTAGTAAGGTCGGGACTCGCTACGAGCAGTACTTC
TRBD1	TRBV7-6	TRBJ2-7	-	CASSLAGRGSEQYF	TGTGCCAGCAGCTTAGCAGGCAGGGGGTCCGAGCAGTACTTC
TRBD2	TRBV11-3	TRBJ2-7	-	CASSLDGLGSNEQYF	TGTGCCAGCAGCTTAGACGGACTAGGATCCAACGAGCAGTACTTC
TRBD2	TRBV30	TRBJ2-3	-	CAWSPSGRNTQYF	TGTGCCTGGTCTCCTAGCGGGAGAAATACGCAGTATTTT
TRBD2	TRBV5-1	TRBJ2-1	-	CASSILADSYNEQFF	TGCGCCAGCAGCATTCTAGCGGATTCCTACAATGAGCAGTTCTTC
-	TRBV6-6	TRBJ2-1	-	CASGSGNEQFF	TGTGCCAGCGGAAGCGGCAATGAGCAGTTCTTC
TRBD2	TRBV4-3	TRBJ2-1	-	CASSYEAGGRDEQFF	TGCGCCAGCAGCTACGAAGCGGGGGGGAGGGATGAGCAGTTCTTC
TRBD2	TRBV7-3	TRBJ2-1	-	CASRAGTSGGEQFF	TGTGCCAGCAGGGCCGGGACTAGCGGCGGGGAGCAGTTCTTC
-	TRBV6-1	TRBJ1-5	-	CASSATAGNQPQHF	TGTGCCAGCAGCGCGACAGCCGGCAATCAGCCCCAGCATTTT
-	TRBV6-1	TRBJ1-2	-	CASSQTANYGYTF	TGTGCCAGCAGTCAGACAGCTAACTATGGCTACACCTTC
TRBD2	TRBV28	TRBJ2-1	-	CASSTSAGQFF	TGTGCCAGCAGTACTAGCGCGGGGCAGTTCTTC
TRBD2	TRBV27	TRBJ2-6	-	CASSYSGGSSGANVLTF	TGTGCCAGCAGTTATTCCGGGGGGTCCTCTGGGGCCAACGTCCTGACTTTC
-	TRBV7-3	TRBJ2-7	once	CASSLVAGGGEQYF	TGTGCCAGCAGCTTAGTGGCTGGTGGTGGCGAGCAGTACTTC
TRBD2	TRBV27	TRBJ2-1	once	CASSDSTSGGSYNEQFF	TGTGCCAGCAGTGACTCCACTAGCGGGGGTTCCTACAATGAGCAGTTCTTC
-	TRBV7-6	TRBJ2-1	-	CASSSRRRDSYNEQFF	TGTGCCAGCAGTTCCCGGAGGAGGGACTCCTACAATGAGCAGTTCTTC
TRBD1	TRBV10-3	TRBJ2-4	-	CATRQGAEAKNIQYF	TGTGCCACTCGACAGGGGGCGGAGGCCAAAAACATTCAGTACTTC
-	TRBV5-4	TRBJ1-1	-	CASSLSSGQGLWTEAFF	TGTGCCAGCAGCTTGTCCAGTGGGCAGGGTTTATGGACTGAAGCTTTCTTT
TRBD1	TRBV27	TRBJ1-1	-	CASSLGGQRNTEAFF	TGTGCCAGCAGTTTAGGGGGACAGAGGAACACTGAAGCTTTCTTT
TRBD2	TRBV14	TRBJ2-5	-	CASSSLERGKETQYF	TGTGCCAGCAGCTCCCTCGAGCGGGGGAAAGAGACCCAGTACTTC
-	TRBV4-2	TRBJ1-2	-	CASSPERGLDNYGYTF	TGTGCCAGCAGCCCGGAGCGAGGACTAGATAACTATGGCTACACCTTC
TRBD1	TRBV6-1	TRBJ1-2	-	CASRPDRVGYGYTF	TGTGCCAGCAGACCCGACAGGGTGGGGTATGGCTACACCTTC
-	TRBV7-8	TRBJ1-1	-	CASSLRGNTEAFF	TGTGCCAGCAGCTTACGGGGGAACACTGAAGCTTTCTTT
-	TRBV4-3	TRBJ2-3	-	CASSQARPQGGSTDTQYF	TGCGCCAGCAGCCAAGCCCGACCCCAGGGGGGTAGCACAGATACGCAGTATTTT
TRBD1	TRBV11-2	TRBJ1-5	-	CASSSGTGYSNQPQHF	TGTGCCAGCAGCTCTGGGACAGGTTATAGCAATCAGCCCCAGCATTTT
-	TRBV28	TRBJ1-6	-	CASSLIGEGTPLHF	TGTGCCAGCAGTTTAATAGGGGAAGGTACACCCCTCCACTTT
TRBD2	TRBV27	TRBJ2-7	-	CASSLSAGGAYEQYF	TGTGCCAGCAGTTTATCTGCGGGAGGGGCCTACGAGCAGTACTTC
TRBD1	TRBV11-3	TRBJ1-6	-	CASSSGQATSPLHF	TGTGCCAGCAGCTCGGGACAGGCGACTTCACCCCTCCACTTT